This T cell receptor (beta chain) was recorded in a study of regulatory T cells in long-lasting Graves disease. Study as a whole: The study counted Graves' disease as persistent given over 5 years of antithyroid drugs and positive TSH receptor antibodies. Study conclusions and caveats: Among samples with persistent disease, TRBV28, TRBJ1-2 and TRBJ2-5 were favored.

Germline loops: CDR1 GTSNPN, CDR2 SVGIG (reference sequence). CDR3 size: 14 residues. V dropped 4 bases and J dropped 1 base, with 11 bases sitting between them. Notes on this clonotype: What it binds is unknown.

Sequencing libraries for TCR beta were prepared with iRepertoire HTBI primers and Arm-PCR of CDR3 regions. TCRdb reprocessed the multiplex PCR reads via MiXCR and lists one record per CDR3 protein. The sample includes roughly 470,000 distinct CDR3 sequences, around 21% seen only once; the top ten take approximately 7.8%. Specified time point: persistent/refractory GD, antithyroid drugs over 5 years with positive TRAb. PBMC-extracted RNA yielded the TCR library. Patients came from an endocrinology department in Xi'an, China. Peripheral blood, at about 8.9 milliliters, went into EDTA tubes. The specimen was peripheral blood mononuclear cells (PBMCs), collected when the disease was refractory, from a patient treated with antithyroid drugs. The source of this sequence is a female donor with Graves disease. V is TRBV30 and J is TRBJ2-1; D gene unclear. This CDR3 is CAWNLGNSYNEQFF. The DNA of the CDR3 is TGTGCCTGGAACCTGGGGAATTCCTACAATGAGCAGTTCTTC. Complete variable domain (other parts from reference TRBV30 and TRBJ2-1): SQTIHQWPATLVQPVGSPLSLECTVEGTSNPNLYWYRQAAGRGLQLLFYSVGIGQISSEVPQNLSASRPQDRQFILSSKKLLLSDSGFYLCAWNLGNSYNEQFFGPGTRLTVL.